Sequencing of this TCR beta chain was carried out in a study of blood T cell repertoires in COVID-19. The wider study: The samples span acute and convalescent COVID-19 from the United States, Italy and Spain. The cDNA or gDNA used as material had been derived from T cells, B-cell-depleted T cells, or PBMCs.

Membership in each cohort depended on participant-reported clinical history. This CDR3 has 15 residues. In the original workflow: Amplification of reference gene primers was used by the study to estimate nucleated cell counts. TCRdb's copy holds only in-frame clones and misses some; the assay was immunoSEQ multiplex PCR. V and J calls plus clone size are reproduced from that table; the DNA served to infer D and trimming. The data show roughly 240,000 clones, 86% seen once. Sequencing input: PBMCs or T cells enriched from blood (not recorded which). The sequence derives from a woman aged 45-60 years who had recovered from COVID-19. The chain combines TRBV1 with TRBJ1-2. TRBV1 is described as a pseudogene. Written as DNA, the CDR3 is TGCACCAGCAGCCAGGGTGAACACTCGGGCTATGGCTACACCTTC. The encoded protein is CTSSQGEHSGYGYTF.